This record concerns one T cell receptor beta chain sequence. Its antigen remains unidentified. The data stem from a study of cytomegalovirus exposure and HLA in healthy donors. The J segment lost 0 bases and the V segment lost 4 bases, leaving 7 bases of the junction unmatched. CDR1 is SEHNR, CDR2 FQNEAQ, per germline (reference sequence). This CDR3 is built from 16 residues. With 60 Vbeta and 13 Jbeta primers, the PCR was carried out. Here immunoSEQ multiplex PCR was the method, and the copy in TCRdb shows in-frame clones only, minus some. The data contain about 82,000 clones, less than 85% of them singletons. Whole-study findings and limits: Association of a missense DCLRE1C variant with TCR beta V- and J-gene trimming was reported in a later analysis.

Donors sampled were nominally healthy, though unrecorded immune exposures were likely. The source material was PBMCs. The rearrangement links TRBV7-9 to TRBJ2-3, with TRBD1 matching 7 bases. The receptor comes from a human donor in good health. The CDR3 sequence: CASSSTRQGSTDTQYF. The DNA for the CDR3 is TGTGCCAGCAGCTCAACCAGACAGGGTAGCACAGATACGCAGTATTTT.